These 14 T cell receptor beta chains were sequenced from one sample in a study of shared clonotypes between healthy human individuals. The method was immunoSEQ multiplex PCR; TCRdb's version includes in-frame clones alone and lacks a portion of them. Of 550,000 to 700,000 clones in the sample, approximately 73% were seen once. Sequenced input: memory CD4+ T cells sorted from blood. Subset meaning: CD45RA-negative fraction. The receptors were sampled from a woman in her 30s in good health.

The sample holds one count of this clone. Compared with germline, one end of the junction differs, possibly owing to a read error. The chain joins TRBV5-1 to TRBJ2-7; no clear D gene. CDR3 size: 13 residues. The germline CDR1 and CDR2 sequences are SGHRS and YFSETQ. The CDR3 sequence: CASRLGPEYEQYF. CDR3 nucleotides: TGCGCCAGCAGGTTGGGTCCCGAGTACGAGCAGTACTTC.

This chain connects TRBV29-1 to TRBJ1-1; D may be TRBD1 (5 bases). Trimming removed 6 bases from V and 1 base from J, with 15 bases in between. Germline V gene sequence: CDR1 SQVTM, CDR2 ANQGSEA. The CDR3 extends over 14 amino acids. Written as DNA, the CDR3 is TGCAGCGTCACTCTGGGACTGCAGAACACTGAAGCTTTCTTT. It encodes CSVTLGLQNTEAFF. The whole variable domain, filled in from reference TRBV29-1 and TRBJ1-1, reads SAVISQKPSRDICQRGTSLTIQCQVDSQVTMMFWYRQQPGQSLTLIATANQGSEATYESGFVIDKFPISRPNLTFSTLTVSNMSPEDSSIYLCSVTLGLQNTEAFFGQGTRLTVV.

V usage is TRBV28 and J usage is TRBJ2-6; no clear D. The germline V and J ends were trimmed by 6 bases and 0 bases, with 9 bases remaining between them. Germline V gene data show CDR1 as MDHEN and CDR2 as SYDVKM. CDR3 size: 15 residues. The CDR3, as DNA: TGTGCCAGCAGCCGAGTTCGCTCTGGGGCCAACGTCCTGACTTTC. The encoded protein is CASSRVRSGANVLTF.

V and J are TRBV5-1 and TRBJ1-2; perhaps TRBD1 as D (6 bases). Germline assignment: CDR1 SGHRS and CDR2 YFSETQ. Trimming removed 1 base from V and 3 bases from J, with 7 bases in between. This CDR3 has 13 amino acids. CDR3 loop: CASSLTGHYGYTF. DNA for the CDR3: TGCGCCAGCAGCTTGACAGGGCACTATGGCTACACCTTC.

Worth noting for this clone: The sample holds other DNA sequences that translate to the same CDR3. The CDR3 DNA is TGTGCCAGCAGTCCCACAGGGGACTATGGCTACACCTTC. Translating gives CASSPTGDYGYTF. The genes are TRBV28 and TRBJ1-2; 7 bases map to TRBD1. V lost 5 bases, J lost 3 bases, and 3 bases stayed unmatched. The CDR3 sequence is 13 residues long. Germline-derived CDR1 and CDR2 are MDHEN and SYDVKM.

The V call is TRBV9, the J call TRBJ2-7; weak D call: TRBD1 (6 bases). The germline V and J ends were trimmed by 0 bases and 1 base, with 17 bases remaining between them. Germline-derived CDR1 and CDR2 are SGDLS and YYNGEE. This CDR3 region has 17 residues. This CDR3 is CASSVDHRTEFSYEQYF. DNA for the CDR3: TGTGCCAGCAGCGTAGATCATCGGACAGAGTTTTCCTACGAGCAGTACTTC.

V and J are TRBV2 and TRBJ2-1; 12 bases are a match to TRBD2. The CDR3 covers 15 residues. Looked up from germline, CDR1 is SNHLY and CDR2 is FYNNEI. The J segment lost 7 bases and the V segment lost 5 bases, leaving 6 bases of the junction unmatched. The CDR3 nucleotides read TGTGCCAGCAGTCGACTAGCGGGAGAGGTTAATGAGCAGTTCTTC. The encoded protein is CASSRLAGEVNEQFF.

The V gene is TRBV9, the J gene TRBJ1-1, with D hard to call. CDR3 length equals 15 residues. Trimming took off 3 bases at V and 1 base at J, with 13 bases between the two ends. Germline CDR1 is SGDLS and CDR2 is YYNGEE. The CDR3 loop reads CASSELTAENTEAFF. CDR3 DNA sequence: TGTGCCAGCAGCGAGTTAACAGCCGAGAACACTGAAGCTTTCTTT.

The rearrangement links TRBV18 to TRBJ1-1; 7 bases agree with TRBD1. The J segment lost 0 bases and the V segment lost 3 bases, leaving 7 bases of the junction unmatched. The CDR3 spans 16 residues. CDR1 and CDR2 (germline): KGHSH, LQKENI. The CDR3 DNA is TGTGCCAGCTCACCCTGGACAGGAGGTATGAACACTGAAGCTTTCTTT. Translated, it gives CASSPWTGGMNTEAFF.

This clone was detected once. The V call is TRBV11-2, the J call TRBJ1-2; the match to TRBD1 covers 8 bases. The V segment lost 4 bases and the J segment 7 bases; nucleotides outside the gene matches: 8. The CDR3 sequence is 14 residues long. Germline CDR1 SGHAT, CDR2 FQNNGV. CDR3 residues: CASSSSWTGIGYTF. CDR3 bases: TGTGCCAGCAGCTCCTCCTGGACAGGGATTGGCTACACCTTC.

This clone was detected a few times. The J gene is TRBJ1-2, the V gene TRBV28; tentative D call: TRBD1 (5 bases). Trimming pared 1 base from V and 8 bases from J, leaving 11 bases between. Germline CDR1 MDHEN, CDR2 SYDVKM. This CDR3 has 13 residues. Here the CDR3 reads CASSLFRASGYTF. The CDR3 coding sequence is TGTGCCAGCAGTTTATTCAGGGCGTCCGGCTACACCTTC.

The V and J genes are TRBV25-1 and TRBJ2-3; D ambiguous. Germline loops: CDR1 MGHDK, CDR2 SYGVNS. CDR3 length equals 12 residues. Trimming pared 3 bases from V and 3 bases from J, leaving 4 bases between. This CDR3 is CASSETTDTQYF. The CDR3 DNA is TGTGCCAGCAGTGAGACAACAGATACGCAGTATTTT.

This chain connects TRBV18 to TRBJ2-6; 9 positions match TRBD1. Trimming removed 0 bases from V and 4 bases from J; junction bases left unmatched: 4. This CDR3 comprises 17 residues. The germline V gene has CDR1 KGHSH and CDR2 LQKENI. In DNA, the CDR3 is TGTGCCAGCTCACCACCGGGACAGGGTAGAGGGGCCAACGTCCTGACTTTC. Residues: CASSPPGQGRGANVLTF.

Comment on this clone: Since a much larger clone is just one base distant, this may be a read error. Other nucleotide sequences from this sample produce the same CDR3. The chain combines TRBV7-8 with TRBJ1-5; D is ambiguous. The V end was cut by 3 bases, the J end by 0 bases, with 3 bases between. The CDR3 has 13 residues. CDR1 is SGHVS, CDR2 FQNEAQ, per germline. The CDR3 loop is CASSFYSNQPQHF. The CDR3 region has the DNA TGTGCCAGCAGCTTTTATAGCAATCAGCCCCAGCATTTT. Full variable domain (missing parts from reference TRBV7-8 and TRBJ1-5): GAGVSQSPRYKVAKRGQDVALRCDPISGHVSLFWYQQALGQGPEFLTYFQNEAQLDKSGLPSDRFFAERPEGSVSTLKIQRTQQEDSAVYLCASSFYSNQPQHFGDGTRLSIL.